What follows are 24 T cell receptor beta chains derived from one specimen sequenced in a study of T-cell reconstitution after alpha-beta-depleted transplantation in children. TCRbeta library construction was performed incorporating unique molecular identifiers. TCRdb redid the calling of the PCR reads with MiXCR, one entry per CDR3 protein. The sample has over 200,000 distinct CDR3 sequences; roughly a sixth are singletons. This specimen was PBMCs, mostly from graft donor cells, taken 360 days after TCRalphabeta/CD19-depleted stem cell transplant. These receptors all come from a male patient aged 2 to 10 who had a stem cell transplant for acute lymphoblastic leukemia, so the T cells may come from the graft donor.

In this sample, this clonotype turned up a few times. The CDR3 loop is CATGTGIETQYF. CDR3 DNA sequence: TGTGCCACCGGGACAGGGATCGAGACCCAGTACTTC. The chain couples TRBV10-3 to TRBJ2-5; 9 nucleotides agree with TRBD1. The CDR3 consists of 12 residues. From germline, CDR1 is ENHRY and CDR2 SYGVKD. V was clipped by 10 bases and J by 5 bases; unmatched bases: 5.

The chain couples TRBV10-2 to TRBJ1-6, with a weak D call TRBD1 (6 bases). The CDR3 consists of 14 residues. Germline V gene lookup returns CDR1 WSHSY and CDR2 SAAADI. V gave up 3 bases and J gave up 9 bases, with 12 bases separating them. The DNA of the CDR3 is TGCGCCAGCAGTGACGTAGGGGGACGTTCACCCCTCCACTTT. Amino acids: CASSDVGGRSPLHF.

The chain employs TRBV7-8 and TRBJ1-1, with TRBD1 as a possible D gene (5 bases). Trimming left V 4 bases short and J 4 bases short, with 19 bases between. The CDR3 is 16 amino acids. The germline V gene has CDR1 SGHVS and CDR2 FQNEAQ. DNA of the CDR3: TGTGCCAGCAGCTGGAGGGGTTTAGCGGGGCCCACTGAAGCTTTCTTT. It translates to CASSWRGLAGPTEAFF.

Points on this clonotype: A read error may account for a junction end that differs from germline. The chain combines TRBV5-1 with TRBJ2-1; 7 bases map to TRBD1. Germline V CDR1 and CDR2: SGHRS, YFSETQ. This CDR3 has 12 residues. CDR3 nucleotide sequence: TGCGCCAGCAGCTTCATAGGACAGGCTTATGAGTTC. It specifies CASSFIGQAYEF.

V usage is TRBV25-1 and J usage is TRBJ1-3; D may be TRBD1 (5 bases). The germline CDR1 and CDR2 sequences are MGHDK and SYGVNS. This CDR3 region has 12 residues. V was pared by 11 bases and J by 1 base, with 9 bases between. The CDR3 coding sequence is TGTGCCGGTTCAGGGTCTGGAAACACCATATATTTT. Translated: CAGSGSGNTIYF.

This clonotype was found a few times. The genes are TRBV29-1 and TRBJ2-7, with 12 bases identical to TRBD2. The CDR3 runs to 14 residues. J lost 3 bases, V lost 1 base, and 1 base had no gene match. Germline V CDR1 and CDR2: SQVTM, ANQGSEA. CDR3 DNA: TGCAGCGTTGAAGGACTAGCGGGGGACTACGAGCAGTACTTC. As protein: CSVEGLAGDYEQYF.

The V gene is TRBV20-1, the J gene TRBJ1-2; possibly TRBD1 for D (6 bases). Germline V gives CDR1 DFQATT, CDR2 SNEGSKA (reference sequence). This CDR3 has 12 amino acids. V was pared by 6 bases and J by 7 bases, with 15 bases between. The CDR3 bases are TGCAGTGCCCAAGCAGGGGATCGTGGCTACACCTTC. It translates to CSAQAGDRGYTF.

The CDR3 loop is CASSIFRGERDYGYTF. CDR3 coding DNA: TGTGCCAGTAGTATTTTCCGTGGGGAAAGGGACTATGGCTACACCTTC. V gene TRBV19 combines with J gene TRBJ1-2; D not certain. Germline V gene data show CDR1 as LNHDA and CDR2 as SQIVND (reference sequence). The CDR3 has 16 amino acids. V gave up 3 bases and J gave up 3 bases, with 17 bases separating them.

This chain joins TRBV7-9 and TRBJ2-5, with D possibly TRBD1 on 6 matching bases. The CDR3 totals 15 residues. CDR1 is SEHNR, CDR2 FQNEAQ, per germline (reference sequence). Trimming left V 4 bases short and J 1 base short, with 13 bases between. The CDR3 bases are TGTGCCAGCAGCTGGGGCATACAGGGCCAAGAGACCCAGTACTTC. Amino acid sequence: CASSWGIQGQETQYF. Supplemented by reference TRBV7-9 and TRBJ2-5, the full variable domain reads DTGVSQNPRHKITKRGQNVTFRCDPISEHNRLYWYRQTLGQGPEFLTYFQNEAQLEKSRLLSDRFSAERPKGSFSTLEIQRTEQGDSAMYLCASSWGIQGQETQYFGPGTRLLVL.

This clonotype occurred a few times. The chain links TRBV11-2 to TRBJ2-5; 8 nucleotides agree with TRBD2. The CDR3 sequence is 15 residues long. Looked up from germline, CDR1 is SGHAT and CDR2 is FQNNGV. The V segment lost 1 base and the J segment 3 bases; nucleotides outside the gene matches: 4. CDR3 region: CASSLVLAGKETQYF. CDR3 sequence (DNA): TGTGCCAGCAGCTTAGTATTAGCGGGGAAAGAGACCCAGTACTTC.

This clonotype was recorded a few times. This sequence joins TRBV10-3 and TRBJ2-7; D gene ambiguous. Trimming cost V 2 bases and J 1 base, with 18 bases left between them. This CDR3 region has 17 residues. Germline values: CDR1 ENHRY, CDR2 SYGVKD. The CDR3 reads CAISEPPPTPSSYEQYF. The CDR3 region has the DNA TGTGCCATCAGTGAGCCACCGCCGACACCCAGTTCCTACGAGCAGTACTTC.

The CDR3 DNA sequence: TGTGCCAGCAGGCGGAGAGGGGACGAGCAGTACTTC. Its protein is CASRRRGDEQYF. V is TRBV12-3 or TRBV12-4 and J is TRBJ2-7, with D perhaps being TRBD1 or TRBD2 (5 bases each). The CDR3 has 12 residues. V was pared by 6 bases and J by 5 bases, with 11 bases between.

The chain uses TRBV5-1 and TRBJ2-3, with D possibly being TRBD2 (6 bases). Germline V CDR1 and CDR2: SGHRS, YFSETQ. The V end was cut by 1 base, the J end by 0 bases, with 9 bases between. The CDR3 totals 15 residues. CDR3 sequence: CASSLYAGSTDTQYF. The DNA for the CDR3 is TGCGCCAGCAGCTTGTACGCGGGGAGCACAGATACGCAGTATTTT.

The table lists this clonotype with many counts. V usage is TRBV5-1 and J usage is TRBJ2-5; the D is unclear. The CDR3 runs 15 residues. Trimming removed 3 bases from V and 2 bases from J, with 14 bases in between. Germline CDR1 SGHRS, CDR2 YFSETQ. CDR3 bases: TGCGCCAGCAGCTCCTCATGGGGATCGCAAGAGACCCAGTACTTC. Amino acids: CASSSSWGSQETQYF.

The V and J genes are TRBV4-1 and TRBJ2-7, with D possibly being TRBD1 (6 bases). Germline V lookup: CDR1 MGHRA, CDR2 YSYEKL. The CDR3 is made up of 14 amino acids. V lost 4 bases and J lost 2, with 12 bases in between. CDR3: CASSPPGDTYEQYF. DNA of the CDR3: TGCGCCAGCAGCCCTCCAGGGGACACCTACGAGCAGTACTTC.

There are many counts of this clonotype. The V call is TRBV4-1, the J call TRBJ2-2, with a tentative D call TRBD1 (5 bases). Deletions cut 0 bases from V and 4 bases from J, with 18 bases between. Germline CDR1 is MGHRA and CDR2 is YSYEKL. The CDR3 spans 18 residues. The CDR3 region has the DNA TGCGCCAGCAGCCAAGAAGCGTTAGGGCAGGGAAGCACCGGGGAGCTGTTTTTT. The encoded protein is CASSQEALGQGSTGELFF.

This sequence joins TRBV4-3 and TRBJ2-4, with D possibly matching TRBD1 (6 bases). V lost 2 bases to trimming and J lost 0 bases, with 14 bases between them. Germline V lookup: CDR1 LGHNA, CDR2 YSLEER. The CDR3 is 17 amino acids. The CDR3 DNA reads as TGCGCCAGCAGCCAAATACAGGGCACCCTAGCCAAAAACATTCAGTACTTC. Protein sequence: CASSQIQGTLAKNIQYF.

The rearrangement uses TRBV6-2 or TRBV6-3 and TRBJ2-7; D ambiguous. Looked up from germline, CDR1 is MNHEY and CDR2 is SVGEGT. This CDR3 contains 17 residues. Trimming shortened V by 5 bases and J by 2 bases, and 22 bases separated the two germline ends. The CDR3 protein is CASSTSGDVQLTYEQYF. DNA for the CDR3: TGTGCCAGCAGTACCTCTGGGGATGTACAGTTGACCTACGAGCAGTACTTC.

This clonotype was counted ten times or more. The chain combines TRBV12-3 or TRBV12-4 with TRBJ2-5; D remains ambiguous. The ends were cut back, 3 bases at V and 2 bases at J, with 4 bases in the middle. CDR3 length: 12 amino acids. The CDR3 sequence: CASSLEQETQYF. CDR3 bases: TGTGCCAGCAGTTTGGAGCAAGAGACCCAGTACTTC.

The rearrangement joins TRBV6-5 to TRBJ1-2; 10 bases are a match to TRBD1. With 2 bases clipped from V and 7 bases from J, the junction kept 7 bases outside the gene matches. The CDR3 contains 15 residues. The germline V gene has CDR1 MNHEY and CDR2 SVGAGI. This CDR3 reads CASSYLGTGEAGYTF. The CDR3 nucleotides are TGTGCCAGCAGTTACCTTGGGACAGGGGAAGCTGGCTACACCTTC.

This chain uses TRBV9 with TRBJ1-3; D is uncertain. The CDR3 is 11 amino acids. The V and J ends lost 3 bases and 4 bases respectively, with 2 bases between them. Germline V CDR1 and CDR2: SGDLS, YYNGEE. CDR3 sequence: CASSEGNTIYF. Written as DNA, the CDR3 is TGTGCCAGCAGCGAGGGAAACACCATATATTTT.

This clonotype has just a few counts. The genes are TRBV19 and TRBJ2-1; perhaps TRBD1 as D (6 bases). The ends were cut back, 0 bases at V and 4 bases at J, with 19 bases in the middle. Germline V gene sequence: CDR1 LNHDA, CDR2 SQIVND (reference sequence). The CDR3 contains 18 residues. The CDR3 sequence is CASSIDRYRTAKYNEQFF. The CDR3 DNA is TGTGCCAGTAGTATAGATCGGTATCGGACAGCTAAATACAATGAGCAGTTCTTC.

This clonotype came up a few times. The genes are TRBV7-8 and TRBJ1-1; D is undetermined. V dropped 7 bases and J dropped 2 bases, with 17 bases sitting between them. Germline V gene lookup returns CDR1 SGHVS and CDR2 FQNEAQ. CDR3 length: 15 residues. CDR3 bases: TGTGCCAGCAACCTCTTGGGCAGCGCAAACACTGAAGCTTTCTTT. It specifies CASNLLGSANTEAFF.

This chain joins TRBV7-6 and TRBJ2-1; 13 bases are a match to TRBD2. CDR3 size: 17 residues. Germline CDR1 is SGHVS and CDR2 is FNYEAQ. The trim removed 2 bases at V and 6 bases at J, leaving 7 bases unmatched. The CDR3 DNA is TGTGCCAGCAGCTTAACCGGCCGACTAGCGGGAGGCAATGAGCAGTTCTTC. It specifies CASSLTGRLAGGNEQFF. Full variable domain (missing parts from reference TRBV7-6 and TRBJ2-1): GAGVSQSPRYKVTKRGQDVALRCDPISGHVSLYWYRQALGQGPEFLTYFNYEAQQDKSGLPNDRFSAERPEGSISTLTIQRTEQRDSAMYRCASSLTGRLAGGNEQFFGPGTRLTVL.